Each of the 11 T cell receptor beta chains below was sequenced from the same sample in a study of blood T cell repertoires in COVID-19. Produced via immunoSEQ multiplex PCR; TCRdb's table is partial and in-frame only. The sample holds 55,000 to 80,000 clones, 81% seen once. The sample comprised peripheral blood. These receptors were obtained from a human donor in a cohort sampled during active COVID-19.

Of note for this clone: The sample holds other DNA sequences that translate to the same CDR3. The rearrangement uses TRBV9 and TRBJ2-1, with 7 bases lining up with TRBD2. CDR1 and CDR2 (germline): SGDLS, YYNGEE. The V gene end was trimmed by 6 bases and the J gene end by 4 bases; junction bases not matched to a gene: 16. The CDR3 totals 17 residues. This CDR3 reads CASNLAAEESPYNEQFF. CDR3 bases: TGTGCCAGCAATCTAGCGGCAGAGGAGTCCCCTTACAATGAGCAGTTCTTC. Supplemented by reference TRBV9 and TRBJ2-1, the full variable domain reads DSGVTQTPKHLITATGQRVTLRCSPRSGDLSVYWYQQSLDQGLQFLIQYYNGEERAKGNILERFSAQQFPDLHSELNLSSLELGDSALYFCASNLAAEESPYNEQFFGPGTRLTVL.

This chain uses TRBV7-2 with TRBJ1-3; 7 bases line up with TRBD1. In germline, CDR1 is SGHTA, CDR2 FQGNSA. V was clipped by 4 bases and J by 0 bases; unmatched bases: 0. CDR3 length: 14 residues. The CDR3 is CASSWDSSGNTIYF. As DNA, the CDR3 is TGTGCCAGCAGCTGGGACAGCTCTGGAAACACCATATATTTT.

This chain uses TRBV7-6 with TRBJ2-1; TRBD2 matches 7 bases. CDR1 SGHVS and CDR2 FNYEAQ come from the germline V gene. V dropped 5 bases and J dropped 9; count of bases not matched to a gene: 16. CDR3 size: 16 residues. CDR3: CASSLEVGRERGEQFF. The CDR3 DNA sequence: TGTGCCAGCAGCCTAGAAGTAGGGCGGGAGAGAGGTGAGCAGTTCTTC.

V is TRBV28 and J is TRBJ2-3; 10 bases line up with TRBD2. Germline V CDR1 and CDR2: MDHEN, SYDVKM. V lost 4 bases, J lost 4 bases, and 8 bases stayed unmatched. CDR3 length equals 16 residues. The CDR3 is CASSSGLADVADTQYF. CDR3 nucleotide sequence: TGTGCCAGCAGTTCCGGACTAGCGGACGTCGCAGATACGCAGTATTTT.

Only a few counts were recorded for this clone. V usage is TRBV6-2 or TRBV6-3 and J usage is TRBJ2-2; D is uncertain. Germline values: CDR1 MNHEY, CDR2 SVGEGT. The CDR3 sequence is 16 residues long. The ends were cut back, 0 bases at V and 7 bases at J, with 15 bases in the middle. CDR3 bases: TGTGCCAGCAGTTACTCCCGGGTCCAGACGGGCGGGGAGCTGTTTTTT. This encodes CASSYSRVQTGGELFF.

The chain couples TRBV28 to TRBJ2-7; 8 nucleotides align to TRBD1. CDR1 is MDHEN, CDR2 SYDVKM, per germline. CDR3 length equals 17 residues. V was clipped by 8 bases and J by 6 bases; unmatched bases: 21. This CDR3 is CASRYIPPGGSLPEQYF. The CDR3 DNA follows: TGTGCCAGCCGATATATTCCTCCAGGGGGCTCCCTTCCCGAGCAGTACTTC.

The genes are TRBV18 and TRBJ1-1; a possible D gene is TRBD1 (6 bases). Trimming left V 2 bases short and J 1 base short, with 11 bases between. CDR3 length equals 15 residues. CDR1 KGHSH and CDR2 LQKENI come from the germline V gene. The CDR3 loop is CASSPSDRRNTEAFF. For the CDR3, the DNA is TGTGCCAGCTCACCATCAGACAGGAGGAACACTGAAGCTTTCTTT.

The chain joins TRBV21-1 to TRBJ2-7; the table's TRBD1 call for D was not verified on the DNA. TRBV21-1 constitutes a pseudogene. This CDR3 spans 14 amino acids. The CDR3 reads CASSRTGSSYEQYF. The CDR3 DNA follows: TGTGCCAGCAGCAGGACAGGGAGCTCCTACGAGCAGTACTTC.

This clone came up once. This chain connects TRBV6-6 to TRBJ1-5; tentative D call: TRBD1 (6 bases). V lost 6 bases to trimming and J lost 2 bases, with 14 bases between them. This CDR3 spans 15 amino acids. Germline CDR1 is MNHNY and CDR2 is SVGAGI (reference sequence). The DNA of the CDR3 is TGTGCCAGCAGCCCGGGGGGGGGCGGCAATCAGCCCCAGCATTTT. This encodes CASSPGGGGNQPQHF.

This clone was seen more than once but under ten times. The rearrangement uses TRBV5-1 and TRBJ2-1, with 8 bases aligning to TRBD2. CDR1 is SGHRS and CDR2 is YFSETQ in the germline V gene. The CDR3 contains 18 residues. V gave up 0 bases and J gave up 4 bases; unmatched junction bases: 12. The CDR3 bases are TGCGCCAGCAGCTTGGGTCGAGCGGGAGAGGTGGGATACAATGAGCAGTTCTTC. It is translated as CASSLGRAGEVGYNEQFF.

Of note for this clone: At the DNA level, this CDR3 is encoded by other sequences in the same sample as well. The V call is TRBV7-3, the J call TRBJ2-3; no firm D call. Trimming cost V 5 bases and J 3 bases, with 9 bases left between them. Germline CDR1 SGHTA, CDR2 FQGTGA. The CDR3 consists of 13 residues. The chain's CDR3 is CASSRARTDTQYF. The CDR3 DNA sequence: TGTGCCAGCAGCAGAGCTCGGACAGATACGCAGTATTTT.